This T cell receptor (beta chain) derives from a study of T cells in Graves' hyperthyroidism and ophthalmopathy. Study-wide context: Before treatment of any kind, peripheral blood was taken at initial diagnosis.

On this clonotype: Its antigen is not known.

The patients, who ranged from 18 to 65 in age, presented with newly diagnosed hyperthyroidism lasting under 2 months. The diagnostic basis comprised clinical symptoms, serum thyroxine and TRAb, thyroid ultrasound and orbital computed tomography. The TCR beta CDR3 regions underwent amplification using RNA transcripts as the source. A set of HTBI primers served as the primers for a first-round RT-PCR of the TCR CDR3. TCRdb fed the multiplex PCR reads into MiXCR, producing one record per CDR3 protein. Of a few hundred thousand distinct CDR3 sequences in the sample, around a sixth are singletons; the top ten hold roughly 14%. Points from the study as a whole: The model made its ophthalmopathy prediction, and onset followed a median approximately 6.5 months later.

The sample comprised blood. This sequence was found in a woman aged 18-29 years with Graves' hyperthyroidism.

The CDR3 loop is CASATTGFGELFF. CDR3 coding DNA: TGTGCCAGTGCGACGACAGGGTTCGGGGAGCTGTTTTTT. The chain has TRBV19 and TRBJ2-2; TRBD1 agrees at 7 bases. The V segment lost 8 bases and the J segment 7 bases; nucleotides outside the gene matches: 7. From germline, CDR1 is LNHDA and CDR2 SQIVND (reference sequence). This CDR3 contains 13 residues.